The following is a TCR beta chain sequence with its context. The germline V gene encodes CDR1 LGHNT and CDR2 FRNRAP. The CDR3 contains 16 residues. Germline trimming cut 4 bases from V and 0 bases from J; bases unmatched to any gene: 6. The assay was immunoSEQ multiplex PCR, and TCRdb's table has in-frame clones only and misses some. The sample lists around 46,000 clones; roughly 83% were seen once. This sample was taken from a study of blood T cell repertoires in COVID-19. Overall study context: Whether acute or convalescent, the COVID-19 samples came from the United States, Italy and Spain.

The chain is built from TRBV12-5 and TRBJ2-3; 8 nucleotides agree with TRBD2. Sequencing was performed on peripheral blood. The receptor was derived from a man in his sixties or seventies with acute or convalescent COVID-19. This CDR3 is CASGSVLADSTDTQYF. The CDR3 DNA reads TGTGCTAGTGGTTCGGTACTAGCGGATAGCACAGATACGCAGTATTTT.